This T cell receptor (beta chain) was sequenced during a study of blood T cells in healthy people across ages. This clonotype was seen more than once but under ten times. Its antigen is still unknown. The V gene lost 5 bases and the J gene lost 7 bases, with 15 bases spanning the gap. CDR3 size: 14 residues. Germline loops: CDR1 MDHEN, CDR2 SYDVKM. Overall study results and limits: It was held that the diversity estimates obtained from one million T cells were underestimates. Changes in expanded clonotypes were possibly confounded, as the CMV status of donors was unknown.

Total RNA extraction produced at least 5.5 micrograms (per sample) for the study. A sample-barcoded 5' primer and a J-beta primer mix were used in a second PCR of about 6 to 12 cycles. TCRdb itself ran the 5' RACE reads through MiXCR, one entry per CDR3 protein. The sample yields around 1.5 million distinct CDR3 sequences, around two fifths seen once. This rearrangement joins TRBV28 to TRBJ2-1; either TRBD1 or TRBD2 may supply D (5 bases each). Sequenced: blood. The clonotype originates from a woman younger than 30 in good health. The CDR3 region has the DNA TGTGCCAGCAGTCCTCGGGACGGACGGAATGAGCAGTTCTTC. This translates into CASSPRDGRNEQFF.